These 7 T cell receptor beta chains were all obtained from the same sample, sequenced in a study of blood T cells in healthy people across ages. Primers used in a second PCR of about 6 to 12 cycles were a sample-barcoded 5' primer and a J-beta primer mix. TCRdb re-called the 5' RACE reads through MiXCR, storing one row per CDR3 protein. The sample lists roughly 1.5 million distinct CDR3 sequences, under 55% occurring once. Sequencing was carried out using blood. The receptors originated from a woman between 18 and 30 years old in good health.

The chain employs TRBV27 and TRBJ1-2; TRBD1 might be the D (5 bases). From germline, CDR1 is MNHEY and CDR2 SMNVEV (reference sequence). Deletions cut 6 bases from V and 7 bases from J, with 15 bases between. The CDR3 covers 13 residues. CDR3 nucleotides: TGTGCCAGCAGCCTGCAGATGGGGGGTGGCTACACCTTC. Translating gives CASSLQMGGGYTF.

This chain links TRBV4-3 with TRBJ2-7, with a tentative D call TRBD2 (6 bases). The CDR3 contains 15 residues. V dropped 4 bases and J dropped 3 bases, with 16 bases sitting between them. Germline V gene data show CDR1 as LGHNA and CDR2 as YSLEER. CDR3 residues: CASSPISGGRYEQYF. In DNA, the CDR3 is TGCGCCAGCAGCCCCATTTCAGGAGGGCGCTACGAGCAGTACTTC.

The rearrangement joins TRBV2 to TRBJ2-3; D uncertain. The CDR3 is 12 residues long. V was pared by 3 bases and J by 5 bases, with 6 bases between. The germline V gene encodes CDR1 SNHLY and CDR2 FYNNEI. The CDR3 here is CASSDRLDTQYF. CDR3 sequence (DNA): TGTGCCAGCAGTGATAGGTTAGATACGCAGTATTTT.

This clonotype appeared a single time. A read error may account for a junction end that differs from germline. The chain is built from TRBV7-6 and TRBJ2-1, with 8 bases identical to TRBD2. Germline CDR1 reads SGHVS; CDR2 reads FNYEAQ. CDR3 length equals 16 residues. CDR3 bases: TGTGCCAGCAGCTTCTGGGTAGCGGGGCCTGGCAATGTGCAGTTCTTC. Protein product: CASSFWVAGPGNVQFF.

The rearrangement joins TRBV27 to TRBJ1-4; D is unclear. The V end lost 5 bases, the J end lost 7 bases, and 11 bases lay between the germline ends. Germline CDR1 reads MNHEY; CDR2 reads SMNVEV (reference sequence). The CDR3 sequence is 13 residues long. CDR3 bases: TGTGCCAGCAGTGTGAGGCCGAGTGAAAAACTGTTTTTT. Encoded protein: CASSVRPSEKLFF.

This clonotype was recorded a few times. The chain couples TRBV9 to TRBJ2-3, with 11 bases that match TRBD2. The CDR3 sequence is 18 residues long. V was pared by 0 bases and J by 2 bases, with 8 bases of the junction left unmatched. Germline CDR1 SGDLS, CDR2 YYNGEE. The CDR3 protein is CASSVGLAGLPFTDTQYF. As DNA, the CDR3 is TGTGCCAGCAGCGTAGGACTAGCGGGACTACCATTCACAGATACGCAGTATTTT.

The chain employs TRBV20-1 and TRBJ1-1, with D possibly matching TRBD1 (6 bases). The CDR3 consists of 13 residues. Germline V CDR1 and CDR2: DFQATT, SNEGSKA (reference sequence). Trimming removed 3 bases from V and 1 base from J, with 9 bases in between. CDR3 in DNA: TGCAGTGCTAGTTTACAGGGGAACACTGAAGCTTTCTTT. This encodes CSASLQGNTEAFF.